This is a list of T cell receptor beta chains from one sample in a study of CD8 T cells in Susac syndrome. TCRdb fed the immunoSEQ multiplex PCR reads into MiXCR, producing one record per CDR3 protein. The data contain about 140,000 distinct CDR3 sequences, around 95% of them singletons. Sequences were obtained from CD4+ T cells from PBMCs. The receptors here all came from a human donor with Susac syndrome. Both conserved end residues are part of each CDR3. A D gene is named only where the DNA matches it firmly. Clone size, where shown, is once, few, many, or a class for clones that have expanded.

TRBV30	TRBJ2-7	.	once	CAWNFGPPYEQYF	TGTGCCTGGAACTTCGGGCCGCCCTACGAGCAGTACTTC
TRBV4-2	TRBJ2-7	.	.	CASSLLSSTYEQYF	TGTGCCAGCAGCCTCCTGTCCAGCACCTACGAGCAGTACTTC
TRBV5-1	TRBJ2-5	TRBD1	.	CASSWDRGKETQYF	TGCGCCAGCAGCTGGGACAGGGGGAAAGAGACCCAGTACTTC
TRBV5-1	TRBJ1-1	.	.	CASSVQGGDTEAFF	TGCGCCAGCAGTGTACAGGGTGGGGACACTGAAGCTTTCTTT
TRBV20-1	TRBJ2-5	.	.	CSARDIAGTRETQYF	TGCAGTGCTAGAGATATCGCAGGGACGAGGGAGACCCAGTACTTC
TRBV7-2	TRBJ1-4	TRBD1	.	CASSLPFQGVLFF	TGTGCCAGCAGCCTCCCCTTCCAGGGGGTACTGTTTTTT
TRBV5-1	TRBJ2-2	.	.	CASRLEIAGELFF	TGCGCCAGCAGATTGGAGATAGCCGGGGAGCTGTTTTTT
TRBV18	TRBJ2-7	.	.	CASSPLPAYEQYF	TGTGCCAGCTCACCGCTACCCGCCTACGAGCAGTACTTC
TRBV29-1	TRBJ2-3	.	once	CSVGRVPDTQYF	TGCAGCGTTGGAAGGGTCCCAGATACGCAGTATTTT
TRBV20-1	TRBJ2-3	TRBD2	.	CSAYGTSGREGTDTQYF	TGCAGTGCTTACGGGACTAGCGGGAGGGAAGGAACAGATACGCAGTATTTT
TRBV9	TRBJ2-5	.	.	CASSVATGWGQETQYF	TGTGCCAGCAGCGTAGCTACAGGTTGGGGTCAAGAGACCCAGTACTTC
TRBV24-1	TRBJ2-3	.	once	CATSDASGIADTQYF	TGTGCCACCAGTGATGCGTCGGGGATCGCAGATACGCAGTATTTT
TRBV7-9	TRBJ1-6	.	.	CASSFGNSPLHF	TGTGCCAGCAGCTTTGGGAATTCACCCCTCCACTTT
TRBV6-5	TRBJ2-6	.	.	CASRSSGANVLTF	TGTGCCAGCAGGTCTTCTGGGGCCAACGTCCTGACTTTC
TRBV5-1	TRBJ1-2	.	.	CASSLAYRGTGGSSGYTF	TGCGCCAGCAGCTTGGCTTACCGAGGGACGGGGGGCTCCAGTGGCTACACCTTC
TRBV5-1	TRBJ1-1	.	.	CASRGQEYTEAFF	TGCGCCAGCAGGGGGCAAGAATACACTGAAGCTTTCTTT
TRBV15	TRBJ2-6	.	.	CARNQGNSGANVLTF	TGTGCCAGGAATCAGGGGAACTCTGGGGCCAACGTCCTGACTTTC
TRBV3-1	TRBJ2-5	TRBD2	.	CASSQDGGNSGTETQYF	TGTGCCAGCAGCCAAGATGGGGGGAACAGCGGGACAGAGACCCAGTACTTC
TRBV7-2	TRBJ2-5	TRBD2	few	CASSQPGLAGRGQYF	TGTGCCAGCAGCCAGCCGGGACTAGCGGGGCGGGGCCAGTACTTC
TRBV20-1	TRBJ2-1	TRBD2	.	CSARSPRQLAGRNEQFF	TGCAGTGCTAGAAGCCCCCGACAACTAGCGGGCCGGAATGAGCAGTTCTTC
TRBV7-9	TRBJ2-3	.	.	CASGPRATDTQYF	TGTGCCAGCGGCCCAAGGGCCACAGATACGCAGTATTTT
TRBV6-1	TRBJ1-2	.	few	CASRSGGANYGYTF	TGTGCCAGCAGGAGCGGGGGGGCAAACTATGGCTACACCTTC
TRBV29-1	TRBJ1-2	TRBD1	.	CSVDDRAATNYGYTF	TGCAGCGTGGACGACAGGGCCGCGACTAACTATGGCTACACCTTC
TRBV20-1	TRBJ1-5	TRBD1	.	CSAQKGTANQPQHF	TGCAGTGCCCAGAAGGGGACAGCTAATCAGCCCCAGCATTTT
TRBV9	TRBJ1-3	.	.	CASSVAASGNTIYF	TGTGCCAGCAGCGTAGCGGCATCTGGAAACACCATATATTTT
TRBV7-9	TRBJ2-2	.	.	CASSLDGEGTGELFF	TGTGCCAGCAGCTTAGACGGGGAAGGCACCGGGGAGCTGTTTTTT
TRBV30	TRBJ1-4	.	.	CAWSGGSATNEKLFF	TGTGCCTGGAGTGGTGGCAGTGCAACTAATGAAAAACTGTTTTTT
TRBV7-8	TRBJ2-7	TRBD2	.	CASSLSGRLNEQYF	TGTGCCAGCAGCTTAAGCGGGAGGTTGAACGAGCAGTACTTC
TRBV12-3/TRBV12-4	TRBJ1-2	TRBD1	.	CASRAETGWNYGYTF	TGTGCCAGCAGGGCTGAGACAGGGTGGAACTATGGCTACACCTTC
TRBV10-3	TRBJ2-3	.	.	CAISAALSTDTQYF	TGTGCCATCAGTGCAGCGTTGAGCACAGATACGCAGTATTTT
TRBV20-1	TRBJ1-1	.	.	CSATGTWRSGTEAFF	TGCAGTGCTACTGGGACGTGGAGATCGGGCACTGAAGCTTTCTTT
TRBV5-1	TRBJ2-1	.	.	CASSLGRYGNEQFF	TGCGCCAGCAGCTTGGGGCGGTACGGGAATGAGCAGTTCTTC
TRBV18	TRBJ1-2	.	few	CASSPQGANYGYTF	TGTGCCAGCTCGCCACAGGGAGCGAACTATGGCTACACCTTC
TRBV30	TRBJ2-5	.	once	CAWSDGAGRQETQYF	TGTGCCTGGAGCGACGGGGCGGGCCGCCAAGAGACCCAGTACTTC
TRBV20-1	TRBJ1-5	TRBD1	.	CSAARAGGANGQPQHF	TGCAGTGCTGCTAGGGCAGGGGGAGCCAACGGTCAGCCCCAGCATTTT
TRBV18	TRBJ2-5	.	.	CASSLPGVSETQYF	TGTGCCAGCTCACTTCCTGGGGTATCAGAGACCCAGTACTTC
TRBV29-1	TRBJ2-7	.	.	CSVELRDETYEQYF	TGCAGCGTTGAACTGAGAGACGAGACCTACGAGCAGTACTTC